This record looks at one T cell receptor (beta chain) sequence and its context. With random hexamers, 0.5 to 1 ug RNA was reverse transcribed. Amplification of TCR beta CDR3 used immunoSEQ multiplex PCR across 54 Vbeta and 13 Jbeta. TCRdb ran MiXCR on the immunoSEQ multiplex PCR reads and lists one entry per CDR3 protein. This sample has some 160,000 distinct CDR3 sequences; 90% to 96% occur once, and the top ten carry 0.065% to 0.095%. The source of the sample is a study of CD8 T cells in Susac syndrome. The CDR3 is 14 residues long. CDR1 and CDR2 from the germline V gene are SGHTA and FQGTGA. V shed 0 bases and J shed 8 bases, with 10 bases lying between them.

Input material: CD4+ T cells from PBMCs. The source is a human donor with Susac syndrome. The rearrangement uses TRBV7-3 and TRBJ2-2; no definite D call. In nucleotides, the CDR3 is TGTGCCAGCAGCTTAACCCCGGGCCGGGGGGAGCTGTTTTTT. It encodes CASSLTPGRGELFF. Full variable domain (missing parts from reference TRBV7-3 and TRBJ2-2): GAGVSQTPSNKVTEKGKYVELRCDPISGHTALYWYRQSLGQGPEFLIYFQGTGAADDSGLPNDRFFAVRPEGSVSTLKIQRTERGDSAVYLCASSLTPGRGELFFGEGSRLTVL.